These 23 T cell receptor beta chains came from one sample sequenced in a study of blood T cells in healthy people across ages. The second PCR ran roughly 6 to 11 cycles with a sample-barcoded 5' primer and J-beta primers. In TCRdb, the 5' RACE reads were re-called with MiXCR into one record per CDR3 protein. This table has hundreds of thousands of distinct CDR3 sequences, under 65% appearing once. Sequencing was carried out using blood. All receptors come from a woman of 80 years or more in good health.

This clonotype was detected a few times. The V call is TRBV7-9, the J call TRBJ1-5, with D perhaps matching TRBD1 (6 bases). The CDR3 runs 19 residues. Germline values: CDR1 SEHNR, CDR2 FQNEAQ (reference sequence). Trimming pared 5 bases from V and 2 bases from J, leaving 25 bases between. The CDR3 bases are TGTGCCAGCAGCGTATCTGGCAGGGGAGTTGAACTGGGCAATCAGCCCCAGCATTTT. Amino acids: CASSVSGRGVELGNQPQHF.

This clonotype was detected only a few times. The CDR3 region is CASSSDGNQPQHF. The CDR3 DNA reads TGTGCCAGCAGTTCGGACGGGAATCAGCCCCAGCATTTT. This chain connects TRBV6-2 or TRBV6-3 to TRBJ1-5; D is unclear. The CDR3 covers 13 residues. Trimming shortened V by 4 bases and J by 4 bases, and 8 bases separated the two germline ends. Looked up from germline, CDR1 is MNHEY and CDR2 is SVGEGT.

This clonotype was detected only a few times. The chain recombines TRBV5-6 with TRBJ1-2; 7 bases agree with TRBD1. Germline V gene sequence: CDR1 SGHDT, CDR2 YYEEEE. CDR3 size: 13 residues. V was clipped by 4 bases and J by 6 bases; unmatched bases: 6. The CDR3 DNA reads as TGTGCCAGCAGCGTGTTACAGGGGAATGGCTACACCTTC. It yields the protein CASSVLQGNGYTF. The full variable domain, its missing parts supplied by reference TRBV5-6 and TRBJ1-2, is DAGVTQSPTHLIKTRGQQVTLRCSPKSGHDTVSWYQQALGQGPQFIFQYYEEEERQRGNFPDRFSGHQFPNYSSELNVNALLLGDSALYLCASSVLQGNGYTFGSGTRLTVV.

As to this clonotype: An end of the junction differs from the germline gene, which may be a read error. The CDR3 loop is CASSLGQGPGYEQNF. CDR3 nucleotides: TGTGCCAGCAGCTTAGGACAGGGGCCAGGATACGAGCAGAACTTC. This rearrangement joins TRBV7-2 to TRBJ2-1; TRBD1 aligns across 8 bases. The CDR3 loop spans 15 amino acids. The germline V gene encodes CDR1 SGHTA and CDR2 FQGNSA. Full variable domain (outside the CDR3, taken from reference TRBV7-2 and TRBJ2-1): GAGVSQSPSNKVTEKGKDVELRCDPISGHTALYWYRQSLGQGLEFLIYFQGNSAPDKSGLPSDRFSAERTGGSVSTLTIQRTQQEDSAVYLCASSLGQGPGYEQNFGPGTRLTVL.

In regard to this clonotype: This could be a read error, since a much larger clone is one nucleotide away. The chain recombines TRBV10-3 with TRBJ2-1, with D possibly TRBD2 on 6 matching bases. The length of the CDR3 is 14 residues. Germline V gives CDR1 ENHRY, CDR2 SYGVKD. For the CDR3, the DNA is TGTGCCATCAGTCCGGGGGAGTCATACAATGAGCGGTTCTTC. This gives the protein CAISPGESYNERFF.

The genes are TRBV20-1 and TRBJ2-1; D is undetermined. Trimming removed 4 bases from V and 8 bases from J, with 12 bases in between. This CDR3 comprises 12 residues. Germline lookup yields CDR1 DFQATT and CDR2 SNEGSKA (reference sequence). The CDR3 DNA follows: TGCAGTGCTAACATCCTAAGCGATGAGCAGTTCTTC. Translating gives CSANILSDEQFF.

On this clonotype: A much larger clone is a single base away; this may be a read error. The chain combines TRBV20-1 with TRBJ2-4; D is unclear. Germline V lookup: CDR1 DFQATT, CDR2 SNEGSKA (reference sequence). This CDR3 is built from 13 residues. CDR3 nucleotides: TGCAGTGCTATCCCTTCAGCCAAAACCATTCAGTACTTC. This encodes CSAIPSAKTIQYF.

Note on this clonotype: Compared with germline, one end of the junction differs, possibly owing to a read error. The V call is TRBV5-1, the J call TRBJ2-1; D remains ambiguous. The CDR3 contains 15 residues. Germline V gene sequence: CDR1 SGHRS, CDR2 YFSETQ. The CDR3 spells CASNLAGLSYNEQFF. In DNA form, the CDR3 reads TGCGCCAGCAACTTGGCTGGGTTGTCCTACAATGAGCAGTTCTTC.

At least ten counts were recorded for this clonotype. The rearrangement uses TRBV28 and TRBJ2-3; 7 bases line up with TRBD2. This CDR3 is built from 14 residues. J was trimmed by 11 bases and V by 5 bases; bases with no gene match: 13. The germline V gene has CDR1 MDHEN and CDR2 SYDVKM. This chain's CDR3 is CASSHHGNPGGQYF. DNA of the CDR3: TGTGCCAGCAGTCATCATGGGAACCCGGGGGGGCAGTATTTT.

On this clonotype: At one end, the junction sequence differs from germline, possibly due to a read error. V gene TRBV11-1 combines with J gene TRBJ1-1; TRBD1 is a possible D gene (6 bases). This CDR3 has 16 residues. CDR1 SGHAT and CDR2 FQDESV come from the germline V gene (reference sequence). DNA of the CDR3: TGTGCCAGCAGCTTACCGGGGGGCCGGAGGAACACTGAGGCTTTCTTT. This sequence encodes CASSLPGGRRNTEAFF.

This clonotype occurred many times. The chain couples TRBV29-1 to TRBJ1-2; D remains ambiguous. V shed 1 base and J shed 8 bases, with 5 bases lying between them. CDR3 length: 10 amino acids. In germline, CDR1 is SQVTM, CDR2 ANQGSEA. Here the CDR3 reads CSVEAGGYTF. The CDR3 coding sequence is TGCAGCGTTGAAGCCGGGGGCTACACCTTC.

As concerns this clonotype: This could be a read error, since a much larger clone is one nucleotide away. The chain links TRBV3-1 to TRBJ2-1; 8 bases are shared with TRBD2. With V trimmed by 1 base and J by 5 bases, 7 bases remained unmatched. The CDR3 has 16 amino acids. CDR1 and CDR2 from the germline V gene are LGHDT and YNNKEL (reference sequence). CDR3: CASSQVDLAGNNEQFF. The CDR3 DNA follows: TGTGCCAGCAGCCAAGTAGACCTAGCGGGCAACAATGAGCAGTTCTTC.

This clonotype was observed a handful of times. CDR3 nucleotides: TGTGCCAGCATAGCAGGCGGCAGACCGAACACTGAAGCTTTCTTT. Translation: CASIAGGRPNTEAFF. This sequence joins TRBV28 and TRBJ1-1; D ambiguous. This CDR3 has 15 amino acids. CDR1 MDHEN and CDR2 SYDVKM come from the germline V gene. V was cut by 7 bases and J by 1 base, with 16 bases left in between.

Only a few counts were recorded for this clonotype. The chain has TRBV9 and TRBJ2-1; the D gene could be TRBD1 or TRBD2 (6 bases each). Germline V gene sequence: CDR1 SGDLS, CDR2 YYNGEE. CDR3 size: 14 residues. Trimming cost V 3 bases and J 10 bases, with 17 bases left between them. The CDR3: CASSGTGTQGEQFF. CDR3 bases: TGTGCCAGCAGCGGTACCGGGACTCAGGGGGAGCAGTTCTTC.

The chain combines TRBV25-1 with TRBJ2-5, with 11 positions matching TRBD1. The J call is uncertain, as TRBJ2-7 better fits the DNA end. The CDR3 totals 14 residues. CDR1 is MGHDK, CDR2 SYGVNS, per germline. In nucleotides, the CDR3 is TGTGCCAGCAGTGAAGGACAGGGGGCGGTCGAGCAGTACTTC. This translates into CASSEGQGAVEQYF.

Many counts were recorded for this clonotype. The gene calls are TRBV29-1 and TRBJ1-2; 7 bases fit TRBD1. CDR1 and CDR2 (germline): SQVTM, ANQGSEA. Trimming took 8 bases from V and 6 from J; bases not matched to a gene: 9. There are 12 residues in the CDR3. The CDR3 nucleotides are TGCAGCTCCCTTGGACAGGCTGATGGCTACACCTTC. This encodes CSSLGQADGYTF.

V usage is TRBV12-3 or TRBV12-4 and J usage is TRBJ1-5; 9 bases match TRBD1. The length of the CDR3 is 17 residues. J lost 7 bases, V lost 6 bases, and 16 bases had no gene match. This CDR3 is CASSPGTGRAHGQPQHF. As DNA, the CDR3 is TGTGCCAGCAGCCCCGGGACAGGGAGGGCTCATGGGCAGCCCCAGCATTTT.

This rearrangement joins TRBV2 to TRBJ2-1; 7 bases match TRBD1. The CDR3 runs to 15 residues. V was pared by 7 bases and J by 6 bases, with 12 bases of the junction left unmatched. Germline lookup yields CDR1 SNHLY and CDR2 FYNNEI. CDR3 sequence reads: CASNAYRDSFNEQFF. The CDR3 DNA sequence: TGTGCCAGCAATGCATACCGGGACAGCTTCAATGAGCAGTTCTTC.

With regard to this clonotype: This is likely a read error, given that the CDR3 carries no conserved phenylalanine or tryptophan at its end. The chain is built from TRBV5-1 and TRBJ2-1; 8 bases align to TRBD2. CDR3 length: 15 amino acids. V shed 8 bases, J shed 0 bases, and the junction held 7 bases outside the gene matches. Germline CDR1 reads SGHRS; CDR2 reads YFSETQ. CDR3 coding DNA: TGCGCCAGTACCCGCGGGAGGCCCTCCTACAATGAGCAGTTCATC. It encodes CASTRGRPSYNEQFI.

Here the CDR3 DNA reads TGTGCCAGCATCTTGGCCAATGAGCAGTTCTTC. Amino acid sequence: CASILANEQFF. The V call is TRBV6-5, the J call TRBJ2-1; D is uncertain. The CDR3 loop spans 11 amino acids. Germline V lookup: CDR1 MNHEY, CDR2 SVGAGI. Trimming pared 7 bases from V and 6 bases from J, leaving 7 bases between.

V and J are TRBV6-6 and TRBJ2-7, with D perhaps TRBD1 (6 bases). With the DNA end fitting TRBJ2-5 better, the J assignment may be wrong. The CDR3 contains 13 residues. CDR1 and CDR2 (germline): MNHNY, SVGAGI (reference sequence). The CDR3 DNA reads TGTGCCAGCAGTGGGGGACATTTGGAGACCCAGTACTTC. This encodes CASSGGHLETQYF.

This sequence joins TRBV27 and TRBJ2-1, with TRBD2 identical over 7 bases. J was trimmed by 5 bases and V by 5 bases; bases with no gene match: 12. Germline loops: CDR1 MNHEY, CDR2 SMNVEV (reference sequence). The CDR3 is made up of 16 amino acids. The CDR3: CASSLRGTTNDNEQFF. CDR3 DNA: TGTGCCAGCAGTCTCCGGGGGACTACCAACGACAATGAGCAGTTCTTC.

The chain joins TRBV2 to TRBJ2-5, with 7 bases that match TRBD1. CDR1 SNHLY and CDR2 FYNNEI come from the germline V gene. V trimming: 6 bases; J trimming: 11 bases; junction bases outside the gene matches: 9. CDR3 length equals 12 residues. The CDR3 sequence is CASRYTGEQQYF. In DNA form, the CDR3 reads TGTGCCAGCAGGTACACAGGGGAACAGCAGTACTTC.